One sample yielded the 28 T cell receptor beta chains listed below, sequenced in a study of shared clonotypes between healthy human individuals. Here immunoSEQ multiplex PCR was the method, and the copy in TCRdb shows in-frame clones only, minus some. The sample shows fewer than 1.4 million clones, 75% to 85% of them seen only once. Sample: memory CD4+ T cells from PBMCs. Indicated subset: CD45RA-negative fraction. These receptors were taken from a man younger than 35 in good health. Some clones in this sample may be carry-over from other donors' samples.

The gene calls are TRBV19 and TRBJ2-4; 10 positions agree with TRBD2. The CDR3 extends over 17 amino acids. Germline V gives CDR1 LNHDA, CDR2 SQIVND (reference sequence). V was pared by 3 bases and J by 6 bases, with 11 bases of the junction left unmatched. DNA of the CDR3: TGTGCCAGTAGTATGGATCCCACTAGCGGGAAAGGAAACATTCAGTACTTC. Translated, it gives CASSMDPTSGKGNIQYF.

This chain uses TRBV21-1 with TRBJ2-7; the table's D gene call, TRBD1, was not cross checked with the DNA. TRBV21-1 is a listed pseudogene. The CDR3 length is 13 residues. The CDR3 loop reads CASTGDSSYEQYF. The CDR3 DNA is TGTGCCAGCACCGGGGACAGTTCCTACGAGCAGTACTTC.

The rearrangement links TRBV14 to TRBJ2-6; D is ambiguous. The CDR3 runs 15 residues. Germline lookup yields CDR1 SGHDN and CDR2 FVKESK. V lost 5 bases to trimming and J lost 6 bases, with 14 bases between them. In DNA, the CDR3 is TGTGCCAGCAGCACCCTTGCGGCTGAGGCCAACGTCCTGACTTTC. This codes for CASSTLAAEANVLTF.

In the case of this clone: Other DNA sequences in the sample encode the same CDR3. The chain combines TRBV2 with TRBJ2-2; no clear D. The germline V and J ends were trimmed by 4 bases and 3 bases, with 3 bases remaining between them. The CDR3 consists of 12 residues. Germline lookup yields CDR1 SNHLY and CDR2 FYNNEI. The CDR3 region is CASSGDTGELFF. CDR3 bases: TGTGCCAGCAGTGGAGACACCGGGGAGCTGTTTTTT.

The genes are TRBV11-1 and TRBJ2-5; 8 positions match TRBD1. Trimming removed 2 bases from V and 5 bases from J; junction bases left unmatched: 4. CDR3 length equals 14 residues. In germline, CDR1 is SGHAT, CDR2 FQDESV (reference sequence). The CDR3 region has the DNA TGTGCCAGCAGCTTACGGCAGGGGGCTGAGACCCAGTACTTC. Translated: CASSLRQGAETQYF.

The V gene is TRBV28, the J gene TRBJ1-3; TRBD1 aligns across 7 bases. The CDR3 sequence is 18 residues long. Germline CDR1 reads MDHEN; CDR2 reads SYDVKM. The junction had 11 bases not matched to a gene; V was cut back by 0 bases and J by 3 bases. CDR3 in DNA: TGTGCCAGCAGTTTATGGGGCCCCCGGGACAGAATTGGAAACACCATATATTTT. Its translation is CASSLWGPRDRIGNTIYF.

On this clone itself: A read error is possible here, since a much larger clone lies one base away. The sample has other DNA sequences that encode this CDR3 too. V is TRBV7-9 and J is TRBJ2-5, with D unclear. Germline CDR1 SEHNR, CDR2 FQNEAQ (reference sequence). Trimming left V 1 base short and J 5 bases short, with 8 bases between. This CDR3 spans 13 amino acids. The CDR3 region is CASSLVGSETQYF. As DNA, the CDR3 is TGTGCCAGCAGCTTAGTTGGCTCGGAGACCCAGTACTTC.

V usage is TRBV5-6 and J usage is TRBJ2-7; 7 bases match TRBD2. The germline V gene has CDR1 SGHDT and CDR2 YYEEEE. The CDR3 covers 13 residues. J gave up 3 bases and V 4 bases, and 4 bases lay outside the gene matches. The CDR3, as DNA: TGTGCCAGCAGCCTCGGGACTATCTACGAGCAGTACTTC. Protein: CASSLGTIYEQYF.

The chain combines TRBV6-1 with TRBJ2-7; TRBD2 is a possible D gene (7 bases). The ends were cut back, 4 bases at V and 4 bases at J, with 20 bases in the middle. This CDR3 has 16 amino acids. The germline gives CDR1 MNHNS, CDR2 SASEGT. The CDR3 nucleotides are TGTGCCAGCAGTGCCACCGCTCGGGGGGCTGTTTACGAGCAGTACTTC. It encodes CASSATARGAVYEQYF.

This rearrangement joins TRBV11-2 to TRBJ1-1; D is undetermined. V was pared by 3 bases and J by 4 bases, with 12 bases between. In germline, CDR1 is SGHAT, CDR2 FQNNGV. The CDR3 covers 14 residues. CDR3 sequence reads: CASSLKGTGTEAFF. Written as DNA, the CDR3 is TGTGCCAGCAGCTTGAAGGGTACTGGCACTGAAGCTTTCTTT.

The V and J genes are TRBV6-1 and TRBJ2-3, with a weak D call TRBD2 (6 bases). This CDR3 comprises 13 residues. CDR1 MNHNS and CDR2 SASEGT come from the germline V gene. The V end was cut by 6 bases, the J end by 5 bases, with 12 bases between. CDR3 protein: CASRQAGGDTQYF. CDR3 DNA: TGTGCCAGCAGACAGGCCGGGGGAGATACGCAGTATTTT.

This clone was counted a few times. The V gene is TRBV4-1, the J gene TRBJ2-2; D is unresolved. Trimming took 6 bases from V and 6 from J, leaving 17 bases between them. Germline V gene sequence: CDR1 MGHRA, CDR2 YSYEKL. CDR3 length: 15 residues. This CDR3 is CASRPPGGNAGELFF. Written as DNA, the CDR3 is TGCGCCAGCAGACCCCCTGGCGGTAACGCCGGGGAGCTGTTTTTT.

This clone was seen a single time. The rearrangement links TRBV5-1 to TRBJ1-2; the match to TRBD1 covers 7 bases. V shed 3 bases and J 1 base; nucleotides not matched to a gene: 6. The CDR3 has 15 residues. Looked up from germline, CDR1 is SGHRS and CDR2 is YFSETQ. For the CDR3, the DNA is TGCGCCAGCAGCTCGCAAACAGGGGTTAACTATGGCTACACCTTC. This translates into CASSSQTGVNYGYTF.

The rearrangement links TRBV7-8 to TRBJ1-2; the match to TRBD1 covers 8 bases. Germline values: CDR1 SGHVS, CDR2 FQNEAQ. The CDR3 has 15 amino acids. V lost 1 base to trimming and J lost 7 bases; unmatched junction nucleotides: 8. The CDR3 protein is CASSLEAQGAGGYTF. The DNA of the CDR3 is TGTGCCAGCAGCTTAGAGGCTCAGGGGGCTGGTGGCTACACCTTC.

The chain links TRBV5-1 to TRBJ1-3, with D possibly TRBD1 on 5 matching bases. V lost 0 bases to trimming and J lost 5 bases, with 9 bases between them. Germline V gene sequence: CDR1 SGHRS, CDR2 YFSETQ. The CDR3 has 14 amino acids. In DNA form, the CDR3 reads TGCGCCAGCAGCTTGGCCGACAGCAGAAACACCATATATTTT. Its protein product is CASSLADSRNTIYF.

The CDR3 DNA follows: TGTGCCAGCAGTGTAGGGCAGCGGCTCGAGCAGTACTTC. Amino acid sequence: CASSVGQRLEQYF. V gene TRBV6-1 combines with J gene TRBJ2-7; D is perhaps TRBD2 (5 bases). CDR3 length equals 13 residues. In germline, CDR1 is MNHNS, CDR2 SASEGT. Trimming shortened V by 4 bases and J by 6 bases, and 13 bases separated the two germline ends.

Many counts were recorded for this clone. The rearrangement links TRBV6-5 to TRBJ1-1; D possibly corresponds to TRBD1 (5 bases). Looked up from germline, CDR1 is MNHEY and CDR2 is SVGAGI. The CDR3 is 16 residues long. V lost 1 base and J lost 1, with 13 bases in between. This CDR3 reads CASSYYRGTSNTEAFF. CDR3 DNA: TGTGCCAGCAGTTACTATAGGGGTACCTCGAACACTGAAGCTTTCTTT.

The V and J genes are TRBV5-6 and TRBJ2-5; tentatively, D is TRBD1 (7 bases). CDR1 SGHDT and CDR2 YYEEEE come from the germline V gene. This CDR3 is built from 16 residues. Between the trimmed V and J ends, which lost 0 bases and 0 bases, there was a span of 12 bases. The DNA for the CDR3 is TGTGCCAGCAGCTTGGAGGAGGGGGCGAACCAAGAGACCCAGTACTTC. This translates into CASSLEEGANQETQYF.

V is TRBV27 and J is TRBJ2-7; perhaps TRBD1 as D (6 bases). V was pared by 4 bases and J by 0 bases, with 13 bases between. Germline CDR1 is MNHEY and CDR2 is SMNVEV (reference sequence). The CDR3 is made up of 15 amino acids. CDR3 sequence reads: CASSSLQGFSYEQYF. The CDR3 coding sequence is TGTGCCAGCAGTTCCTTGCAGGGGTTCTCCTACGAGCAGTACTTC.

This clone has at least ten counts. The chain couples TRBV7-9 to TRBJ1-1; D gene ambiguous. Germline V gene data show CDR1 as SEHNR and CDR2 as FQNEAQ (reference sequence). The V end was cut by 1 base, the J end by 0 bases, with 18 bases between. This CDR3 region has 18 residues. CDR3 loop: CASSLGQLGSGVNTEAFF. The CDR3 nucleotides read TGTGCCAGCAGCTTAGGCCAACTTGGATCAGGAGTGAACACTGAAGCTTTCTTT.

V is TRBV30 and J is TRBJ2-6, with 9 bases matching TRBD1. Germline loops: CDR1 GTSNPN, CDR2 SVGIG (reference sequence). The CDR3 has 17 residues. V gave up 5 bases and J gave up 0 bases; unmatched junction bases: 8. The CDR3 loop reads CAWRTGAGISGANVLTF. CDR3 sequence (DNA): TGTGCCTGGCGGACAGGGGCTGGGATCTCTGGGGCCAACGTCCTGACTTTC. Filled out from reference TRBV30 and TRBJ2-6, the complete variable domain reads SQTIHQWPATLVQPVGSPLSLECTVEGTSNPNLYWYRQAAGRGLQLLFYSVGIGQISSEVPQNLSASRPQDRQFILSSKKLLLSDSGFYLCAWRTGAGISGANVLTFGAGSRLTVL.

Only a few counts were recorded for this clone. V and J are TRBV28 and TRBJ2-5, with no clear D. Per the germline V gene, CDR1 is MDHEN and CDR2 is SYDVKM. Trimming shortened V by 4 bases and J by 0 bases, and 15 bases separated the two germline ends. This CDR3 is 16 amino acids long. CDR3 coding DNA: TGTGCCAGCAGTTCACGGACGGCCTGGTACCAAGAGACCCAGTACTTC. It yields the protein CASSSRTAWYQETQYF.

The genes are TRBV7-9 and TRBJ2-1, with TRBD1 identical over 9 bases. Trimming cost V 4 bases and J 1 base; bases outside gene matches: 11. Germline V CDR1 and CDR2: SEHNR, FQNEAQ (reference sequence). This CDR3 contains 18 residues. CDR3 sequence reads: CASSSGQGKGRSYNEQFF. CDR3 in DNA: TGTGCCAGCAGCTCTGGACAGGGGAAGGGTAGGTCCTACAATGAGCAGTTCTTC.

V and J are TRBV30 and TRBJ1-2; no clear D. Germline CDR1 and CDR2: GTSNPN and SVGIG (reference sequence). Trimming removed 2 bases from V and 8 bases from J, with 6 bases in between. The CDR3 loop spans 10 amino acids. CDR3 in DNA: TGTGCCTGGAGTAATCCCGGCTACACCTTC. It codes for CAWSNPGYTF.

CDR3 loop: CTSSQDLTSGGHNEQFF. In DNA, the CDR3 is TGCACCAGCAGCCAAGATCTGACTAGCGGGGGACACAATGAGCAGTTCTTC. The genes are TRBV1 and TRBJ2-1; TRBD2 is the table's D call and was not checked against the DNA. TRBV1 constitutes a pseudogene. The CDR3 loop spans 17 amino acids.

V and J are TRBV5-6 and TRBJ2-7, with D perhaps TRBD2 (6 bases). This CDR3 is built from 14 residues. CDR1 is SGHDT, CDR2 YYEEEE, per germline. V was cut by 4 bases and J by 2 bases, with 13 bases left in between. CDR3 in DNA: TGTGCCAGCAGCCGGCGGGGCAGCCCCTACGAGCAGTACTTC. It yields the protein CASSRRGSPYEQYF.

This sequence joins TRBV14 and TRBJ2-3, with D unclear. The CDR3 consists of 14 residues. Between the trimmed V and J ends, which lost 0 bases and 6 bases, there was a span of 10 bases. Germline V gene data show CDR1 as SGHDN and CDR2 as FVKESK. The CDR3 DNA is TGTGCCAGCAGCCAAGATCTATTGGCTGATACGCAGTATTTT. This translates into CASSQDLLADTQYF.

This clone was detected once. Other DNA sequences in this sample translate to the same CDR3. Written as DNA, the CDR3 is TGCGCCAGCAGCGCCGGGACAGGGAATCAGCCCCAGCATTTT. Protein: CASSAGTGNQPQHF. J is TRBJ1-5 and V is TRBV5-1; TRBD1 aligns across 9 bases. This CDR3 comprises 14 residues. The trim removed 4 bases at V and 4 bases at J, leaving 3 bases unmatched. CDR1 and CDR2 from the germline V gene are SGHRS and YFSETQ.